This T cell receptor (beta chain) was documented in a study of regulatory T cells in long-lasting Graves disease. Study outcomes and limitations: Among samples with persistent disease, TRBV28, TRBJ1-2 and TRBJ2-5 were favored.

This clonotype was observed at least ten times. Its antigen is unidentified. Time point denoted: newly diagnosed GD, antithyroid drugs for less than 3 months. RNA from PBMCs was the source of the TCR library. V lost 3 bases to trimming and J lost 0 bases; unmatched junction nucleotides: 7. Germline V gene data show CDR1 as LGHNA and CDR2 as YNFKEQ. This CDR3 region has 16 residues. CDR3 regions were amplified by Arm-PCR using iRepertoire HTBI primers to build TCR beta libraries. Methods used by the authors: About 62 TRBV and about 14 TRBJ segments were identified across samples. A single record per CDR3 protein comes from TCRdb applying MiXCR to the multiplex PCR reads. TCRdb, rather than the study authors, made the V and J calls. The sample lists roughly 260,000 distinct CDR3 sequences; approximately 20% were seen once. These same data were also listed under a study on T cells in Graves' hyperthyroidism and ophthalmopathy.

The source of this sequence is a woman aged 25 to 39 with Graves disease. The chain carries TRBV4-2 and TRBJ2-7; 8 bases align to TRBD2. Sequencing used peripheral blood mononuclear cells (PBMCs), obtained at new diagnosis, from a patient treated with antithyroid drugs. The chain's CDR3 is CASSQEAGALSYEQYF. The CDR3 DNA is TGTGCCAGCAGCCAGGAAGCGGGGGCTCTCTCCTACGAGCAGTACTTC.